These 14 T cell receptor beta chains originate from one sample sequenced in a study of cytomegalovirus exposure and HLA in healthy donors. Primers for the PCR totalled 60 Vbeta and 13 Jbeta. Profiling relied on immunoSEQ multiplex PCR, and the TCRdb table lists in-frame clones only, not all of them. The sample holds over 150,000 clones; 70% to 80% are singletons and the top ten take more than 3%. The sequenced material came from PBMCs. These receptors all stem from a woman in her fifties or sixties in good health and CMV-seropositive.

The chain recombines TRBV7-9 with TRBJ2-1, with 12 bases matching TRBD1. V trimming: 5 bases; J trimming: 3 bases; junction bases outside the gene matches: 5. Per the germline V gene, CDR1 is SEHNR and CDR2 is FQNEAQ (reference sequence). The CDR3 contains 16 residues. CDR3 in DNA: TGTGCCAGCAGCCCCGGGACAGGGGGCCACTACAATGAGCAGTTCTTC. Amino acids: CASSPGTGGHYNEQFF. Based on the CDR3 plus reference TRBV7-9 and TRBJ2-1, the full variable domain is DTGVSQNPRHKITKRGQNVTFRCDPISEHNRLYWYRQTLGQGPEFLTYFQNEAQLEKSRLLSDRFSAERPKGSFSTLEIQRTEQGDSAMYLCASSPGTGGHYNEQFFGPGTRLTVL.

This clone has just one count. The V gene is TRBV19, the J gene TRBJ2-3; 7 bases align to TRBD2. The CDR3 runs 19 residues. The germline gives CDR1 LNHDA, CDR2 SQIVND (reference sequence). V shed 7 bases, J shed 0 bases, and the junction held 19 bases outside the gene matches. This chain's CDR3 is CASTPREGGSSASTDTQYF. The CDR3 DNA is TGTGCCAGTACCCCGCGAGAGGGCGGGAGCTCAGCAAGCACAGATACGCAGTATTTT.

V is TRBV5-1 and J is TRBJ1-1; 10 bases line up with TRBD1. The ends lost 2 bases at V and 1 base at J; junction bases unmatched: 14. Germline assignment: CDR1 SGHRS and CDR2 YFSETQ. CDR3 size: 19 residues. The CDR3: CASSLTGTGALLRNTEAFF. The CDR3 bases are TGCGCCAGCAGCTTAACCGGGACAGGGGCGCTTCTTAGGAACACTGAAGCTTTCTTT.

The chain uses TRBV5-1 and TRBJ2-1; D is perhaps TRBD2 (5 bases). Germline-derived CDR1 and CDR2 are SGHRS and YFSETQ. Trimming stripped 7 bases from V and 8 bases from J, with 22 bases between. This CDR3 region has 15 residues. The CDR3 DNA reads as TGCGCCAGCTGCCCTGAGCCGGGATTGGCCGATGAGCAGTTCTTC. It yields the protein CASCPEPGLADEQFF.

This chain uses TRBV5-4 with TRBJ2-1, with 13 bases lining up with TRBD2. Losses at the gene ends were 5 bases for V and 9 bases for J; bases not matched to a gene: 8. The CDR3 loop spans 15 amino acids. CDR1 SGHNT and CDR2 YYREEE come from the germline V gene (reference sequence). This chain's CDR3 is CASSYGTSGNSEQFF. The CDR3 region has the DNA TGTGCCAGCAGTTACGGGACTAGCGGGAACAGTGAGCAGTTCTTC.

The sample holds one count of this clone. The chain links TRBV7-2 to TRBJ2-1; a possible D gene is TRBD2 (8 bases). CDR3 length: 16 amino acids. Per the germline V gene, CDR1 is SGHTA and CDR2 is FQGNSA. Trimming took 5 bases from V and 5 from J, leaving 19 bases between them. The CDR3 DNA sequence: TGTGCCAGCAGCCCAGGGGGGACTAGTATCAACAATGAGCAGTTCTTC. Its translation is CASSPGGTSINNEQFF.

This chain uses TRBV10-3 with TRBJ2-7; D is perhaps TRBD1 (7 bases). V gave up 7 bases and J gave up 4 bases, with 17 bases separating them. Per the germline V gene, CDR1 is ENHRY and CDR2 is SYGVKD. The CDR3 is 14 residues long. CDR3 amino acids: CAITEGGGRYEQYF. The CDR3 DNA follows: TGTGCCATCACTGAAGGAGGGGGCCGGTACGAGCAGTACTTC.

The rearrangement joins TRBV4-1 to TRBJ2-1, with 7 bases aligning to TRBD1. Unmatched junction bases numbered 8, after V lost 4 bases and J lost 5 bases. Germline V gene lookup returns CDR1 MGHRA and CDR2 YSYEKL. The CDR3 is made up of 15 amino acids. This chain's CDR3 is CASSPLGGQDNEQFF. DNA of the CDR3: TGCGCCAGCAGCCCACTTGGAGGACAGGACAATGAGCAGTTCTTC.

The chain combines TRBV5-1 with TRBJ1-2; 7 nucleotides line up with TRBD1. The CDR3 contains 14 residues. The junction had 2 bases not matched to a gene; V was cut back by 2 bases and J by 1 base. Germline CDR1 reads SGHRS; CDR2 reads YFSETQ. The CDR3 is CASSLTGVNYGYTF. CDR3 coding DNA: TGCGCCAGCAGCTTAACAGGGGTTAACTATGGCTACACCTTC.

This rearrangement joins TRBV5-1 to TRBJ2-3; 9 positions match TRBD2. V was pared by 0 bases and J by 1 base, with 9 bases of the junction left unmatched. Germline loops: CDR1 SGHRS, CDR2 YFSETQ. The CDR3 is 18 residues long. The DNA for the CDR3 is TGCGCCAGCAGCTTGGAACCAGCGGGGGGCTTTCGCACAGATACGCAGTATTTT. Protein sequence: CASSLEPAGGFRTDTQYF. Full variable domain (rest looked up from reference TRBV5-1 and TRBJ2-3): KAGVTQTPRYLIKTRGQQVTLSCSPISGHRSVSWYQQTPGQGLQFLFEYFSETQRNKGNFPGRFSGRQFSNSRSEMNVSTLELGDSALYLCASSLEPAGGFRTDTQYFGPGTRLTVL.

The rearrangement links TRBV7-9 to TRBJ1-1; D is perhaps TRBD1 (5 bases). The V end lost 4 bases, the J end lost 4 bases, and 13 bases lay between the germline ends. CDR3 length equals 14 residues. Germline-derived CDR1 and CDR2 are SEHNR and FQNEAQ (reference sequence). The CDR3 coding sequence is TGTGCCAGCAGCTCAATTACTACAGGCACTGAAGCTTTCTTT. It codes for CASSSITTGTEAFF. The full variable domain, with the rest looked up from reference TRBV7-9 and TRBJ1-1, is DTGVSQNPRHKITKRGQNVTFRCDPISEHNRLYWYRQTLGQGPEFLTYFQNEAQLEKSRLLSDRFSAERPKGSFSTLEIQRTEQGDSAMYLCASSSITTGTEAFFGQGTRLTVV.

V is TRBV6-6 and J is TRBJ2-5, with 8 bases identical to TRBD2. J was trimmed by 4 bases and V by 2 bases; bases with no gene match: 9. CDR1 is MNHNY and CDR2 is SVGAGI in the germline V gene (reference sequence). This CDR3 contains 16 residues. CDR3 region: CASSYPGTRGGETQYF. Here the CDR3 DNA reads TGTGCCAGCAGTTACCCCGGGACTAGGGGGGGAGAGACCCAGTACTTC.

A single count supports this clone. The chain joins TRBV2 to TRBJ1-6; 7 bases fit TRBD1. J gave up 6 bases and V 6 bases, and 8 bases lay outside the gene matches. The germline V gene encodes CDR1 SNHLY and CDR2 FYNNEI. The CDR3 contains 15 residues. The CDR3 region has the DNA TGTGCCAGCAGACCCCTGACAGGGTCTAATTCACCCCTCCACTTT. Translating it yields CASRPLTGSNSPLHF.

This chain connects TRBV10-3 to TRBJ1-1, with D hard to call. CDR1 and CDR2 from the germline V gene are ENHRY and SYGVKD. The V end was cut by 6 bases, the J end by 3 bases, with 11 bases between. The CDR3 has 13 residues. The DNA for the CDR3 is TGTGCCATCAGCTCAACAGAGTACACTGAAGCTTTCTTT. Translating it yields CAISSTEYTEAFF.